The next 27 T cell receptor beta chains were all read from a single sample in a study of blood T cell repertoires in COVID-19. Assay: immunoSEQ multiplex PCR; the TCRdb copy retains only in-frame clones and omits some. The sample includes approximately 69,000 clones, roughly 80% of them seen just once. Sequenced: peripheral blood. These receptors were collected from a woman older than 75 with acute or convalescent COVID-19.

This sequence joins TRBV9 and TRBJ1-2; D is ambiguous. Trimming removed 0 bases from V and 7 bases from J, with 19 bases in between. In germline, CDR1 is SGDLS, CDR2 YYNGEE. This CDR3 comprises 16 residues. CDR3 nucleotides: TGTGCCAGCAGCGTAGAACCCCCAGAGGGCGTCAGTGGCTACACCTTC. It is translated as CASSVEPPEGVSGYTF.

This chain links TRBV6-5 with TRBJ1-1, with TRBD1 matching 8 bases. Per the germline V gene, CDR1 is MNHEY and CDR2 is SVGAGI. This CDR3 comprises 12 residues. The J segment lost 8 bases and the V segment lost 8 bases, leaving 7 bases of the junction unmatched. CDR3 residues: CASSGTGVEAFF. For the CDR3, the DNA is TGTGCCAGCTCTGGGACAGGCGTCGAAGCTTTCTTT.

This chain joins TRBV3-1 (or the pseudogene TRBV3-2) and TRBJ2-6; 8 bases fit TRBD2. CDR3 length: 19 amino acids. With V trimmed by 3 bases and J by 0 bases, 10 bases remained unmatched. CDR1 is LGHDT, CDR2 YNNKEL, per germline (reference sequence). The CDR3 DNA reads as TGTGCCAGCAGCCAGGGCGCGGGGGGCCTCCGCTCTGGGGCCAACGTCCTGACTTTC. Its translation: CASSQGAGGLRSGANVLTF.

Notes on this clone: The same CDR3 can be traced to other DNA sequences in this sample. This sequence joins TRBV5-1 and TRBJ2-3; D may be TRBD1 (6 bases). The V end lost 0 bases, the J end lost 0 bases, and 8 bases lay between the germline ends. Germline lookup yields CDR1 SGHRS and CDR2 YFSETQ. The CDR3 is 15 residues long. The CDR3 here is CASSLAGTSTDTQYF. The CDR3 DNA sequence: TGCGCCAGCAGCTTGGCCGGGACAAGCACAGATACGCAGTATTTT. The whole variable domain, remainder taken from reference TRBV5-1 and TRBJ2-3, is KAGVTQTPRYLIKTRGQQVTLSCSPISGHRSVSWYQQTPGQGLQFLFEYFSETQRNKGNFPGRFSGRQFSNSRSEMNVSTLELGDSALYLCASSLAGTSTDTQYFGPGTRLTVL.

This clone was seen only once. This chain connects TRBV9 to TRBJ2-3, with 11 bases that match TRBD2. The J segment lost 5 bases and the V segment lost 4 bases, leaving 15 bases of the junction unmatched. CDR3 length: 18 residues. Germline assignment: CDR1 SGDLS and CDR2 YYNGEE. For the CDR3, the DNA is TGTGCCAGCAGCTTTGGCACTAGCGGGAGACGACGTGGAGATACGCAGTATTTT. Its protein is CASSFGTSGRRRGDTQYF.

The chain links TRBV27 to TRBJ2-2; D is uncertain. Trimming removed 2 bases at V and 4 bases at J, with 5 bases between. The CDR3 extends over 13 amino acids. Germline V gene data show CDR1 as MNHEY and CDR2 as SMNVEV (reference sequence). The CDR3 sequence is CASSLVATGELFF. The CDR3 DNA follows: TGTGCCAGCAGTTTAGTGGCCACCGGGGAGCTGTTTTTT.

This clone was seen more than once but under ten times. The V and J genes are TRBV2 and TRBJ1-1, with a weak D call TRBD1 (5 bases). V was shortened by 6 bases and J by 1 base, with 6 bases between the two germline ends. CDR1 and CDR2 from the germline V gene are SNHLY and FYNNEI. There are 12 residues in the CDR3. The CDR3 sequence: CASSGGNTEAFF. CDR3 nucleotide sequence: TGTGCCAGCAGCGGGGGGAACACTGAAGCTTTCTTT. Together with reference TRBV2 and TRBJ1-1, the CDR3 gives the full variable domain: EPEVTQTPSHQVTQMGQEVILRCVPISNHLYFYWYRQILGQKVEFLVSFYNNEISEKSEIFDDQFSVERPDGSNFTLKIRSTKLEDSAMYFCASSGGNTEAFFGQGTRLTVV.

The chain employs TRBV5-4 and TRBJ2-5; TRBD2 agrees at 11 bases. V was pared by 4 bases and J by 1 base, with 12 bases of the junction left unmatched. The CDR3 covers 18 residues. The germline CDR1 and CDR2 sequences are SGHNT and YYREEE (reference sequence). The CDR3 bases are TGTGCCAGCAGCCCCGGGCGGGGACTAGCGGCCTTCCAAGAGACCCAGTACTTC. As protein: CASSPGRGLAAFQETQYF.

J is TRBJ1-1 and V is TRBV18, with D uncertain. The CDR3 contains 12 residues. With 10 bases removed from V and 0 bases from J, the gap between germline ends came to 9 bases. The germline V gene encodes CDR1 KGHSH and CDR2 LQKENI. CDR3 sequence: CATSDLNTEAFF. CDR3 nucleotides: TGTGCCACGTCAGACTTGAACACTGAAGCTTTCTTT. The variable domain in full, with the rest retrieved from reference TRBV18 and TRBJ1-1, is NAGVMQNPRHLVRRRGQEARLRCSPMKGHSHVYWYRQLPEEGLKFMVYLQKENIIDESGMPKERFSAEFPKEGPSILRIQQVVRGDSAAYFCATSDLNTEAFFGQGTRLTVV.

The CDR3 DNA follows: TGTGCCAGCAGCCAAGAGAGGGTGAAACTTGCTGGGGCCAACGTCCTGACTTTC. As protein: CASSQERVKLAGANVLTF. The rearrangement links TRBV3-1 (or the pseudogene TRBV3-2) to TRBJ2-6; D possibly corresponds to TRBD2 (5 bases). This CDR3 contains 18 residues. Germline CDR1 is LGHDT and CDR2 is YNNKEL (reference sequence). Between the trimmed V and J ends, which lost 0 bases and 2 bases, there was a span of 14 bases.

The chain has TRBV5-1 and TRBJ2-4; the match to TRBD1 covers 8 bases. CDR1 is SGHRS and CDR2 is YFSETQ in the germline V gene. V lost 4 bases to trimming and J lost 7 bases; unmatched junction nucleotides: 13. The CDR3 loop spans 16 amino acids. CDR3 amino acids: CASSQFDRGLNNIQYF. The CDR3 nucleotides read TGCGCCAGCAGCCAATTTGACAGGGGTTTGAACAACATTCAGTACTTC.

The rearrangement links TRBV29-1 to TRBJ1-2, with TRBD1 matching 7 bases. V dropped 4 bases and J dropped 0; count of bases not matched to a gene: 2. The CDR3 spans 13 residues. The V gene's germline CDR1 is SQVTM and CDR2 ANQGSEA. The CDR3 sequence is CSVGTGTNYGYTF. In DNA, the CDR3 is TGCAGCGTTGGGACAGGAACTAACTATGGCTACACCTTC.

For the CDR3, the DNA is TGTGCCAGCAGCTTGGAGGCTAGCGGGAGGGGGTTCTTC. The encoded protein is CASSLEASGRGFF. The J gene is TRBJ2-1, the V gene TRBV5-5; 12 bases map to TRBD2. Germline CDR1 reads SGHKS; CDR2 reads YYEKEE (reference sequence). Germline trimming cut 0 bases from V and 15 bases from J; bases unmatched to any gene: 4. The CDR3 is 13 amino acids.

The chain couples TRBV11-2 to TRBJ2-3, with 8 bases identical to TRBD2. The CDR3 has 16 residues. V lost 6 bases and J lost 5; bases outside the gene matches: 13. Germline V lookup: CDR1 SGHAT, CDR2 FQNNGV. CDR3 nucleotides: TGTGCCAGCAGTGCCCAGGATACTAGCGGTGGAGATACGCAGTATTTT. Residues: CASSAQDTSGGDTQYF.

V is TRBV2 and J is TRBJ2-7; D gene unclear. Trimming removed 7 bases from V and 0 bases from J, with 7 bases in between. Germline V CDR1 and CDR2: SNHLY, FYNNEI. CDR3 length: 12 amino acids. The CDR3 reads CASTPSSYEQYF. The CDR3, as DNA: TGTGCCAGCACTCCGAGCTCCTACGAGCAGTACTTC.

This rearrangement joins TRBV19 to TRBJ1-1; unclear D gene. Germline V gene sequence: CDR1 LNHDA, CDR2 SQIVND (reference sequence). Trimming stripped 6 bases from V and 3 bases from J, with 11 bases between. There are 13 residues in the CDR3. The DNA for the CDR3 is TGTGCCAGTAGCATCGACGGAGACACTGAAGCTTTCTTT. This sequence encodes CASSIDGDTEAFF.

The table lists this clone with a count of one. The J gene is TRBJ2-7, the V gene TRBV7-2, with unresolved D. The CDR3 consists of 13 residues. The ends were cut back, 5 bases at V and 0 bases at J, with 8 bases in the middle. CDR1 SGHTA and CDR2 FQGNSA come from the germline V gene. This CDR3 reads CASSPPSSYEQYF. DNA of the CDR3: TGTGCCAGCAGCCCTCCTAGCTCCTACGAGCAGTACTTC.

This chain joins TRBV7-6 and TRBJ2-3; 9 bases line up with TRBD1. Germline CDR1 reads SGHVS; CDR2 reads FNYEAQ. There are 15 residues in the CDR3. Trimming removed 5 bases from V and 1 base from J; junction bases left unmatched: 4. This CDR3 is CASSQGQGRTDTQYF. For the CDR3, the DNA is TGTGCCAGCAGCCAGGGACAGGGACGCACAGATACGCAGTATTTT.

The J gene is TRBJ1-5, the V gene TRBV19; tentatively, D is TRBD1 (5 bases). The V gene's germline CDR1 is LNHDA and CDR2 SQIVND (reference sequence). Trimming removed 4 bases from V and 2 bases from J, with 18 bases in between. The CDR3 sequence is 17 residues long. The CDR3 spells CASSKSQGGKGNQPQHF. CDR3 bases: TGTGCCAGTAGTAAGTCCCAGGGAGGAAAAGGCAATCAGCCCCAGCATTTT.

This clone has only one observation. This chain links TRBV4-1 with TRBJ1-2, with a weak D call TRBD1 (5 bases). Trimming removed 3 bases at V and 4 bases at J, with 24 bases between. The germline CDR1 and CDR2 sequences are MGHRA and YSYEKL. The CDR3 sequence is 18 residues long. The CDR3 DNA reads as TGCGCCAGCAGCCAGAACACGGACACCGGAACATTTACCTATGGCTACACCTTC. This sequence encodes CASSQNTDTGTFTYGYTF.

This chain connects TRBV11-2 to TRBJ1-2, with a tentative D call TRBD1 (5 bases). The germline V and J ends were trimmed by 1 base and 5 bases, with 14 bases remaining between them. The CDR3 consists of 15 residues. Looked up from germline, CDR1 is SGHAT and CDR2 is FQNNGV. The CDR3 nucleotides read TGTGCCAGCAGCTTAGGTGCTGGCAGGGATTATGGCTACACCTTC. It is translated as CASSLGAGRDYGYTF. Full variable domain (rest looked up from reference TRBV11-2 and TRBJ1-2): EAGVAQSPRYKIIEKRQSVAFWCNPISGHATLYWYQQILGQGPKLLIQFQNNGVVDDSQLPKDRFSAERLKGVDSTLKIQPAKLEDSAVYLCASSLGAGRDYGYTFGSGTRLTVV.

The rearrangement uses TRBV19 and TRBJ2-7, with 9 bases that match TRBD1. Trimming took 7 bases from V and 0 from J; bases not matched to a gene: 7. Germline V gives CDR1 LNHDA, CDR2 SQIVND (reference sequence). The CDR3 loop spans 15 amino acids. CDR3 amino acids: CASKETGGTSYEQYF. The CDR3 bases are TGTGCCAGTAAAGAGACAGGGGGGACCTCCTACGAGCAGTACTTC.

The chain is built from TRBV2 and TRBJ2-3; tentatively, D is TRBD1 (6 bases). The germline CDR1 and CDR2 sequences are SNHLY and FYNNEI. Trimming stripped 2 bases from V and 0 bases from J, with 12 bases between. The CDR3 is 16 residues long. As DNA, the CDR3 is TGTGCCAGCAGTGAAAACAGGGTTATCAGCACAGATACGCAGTATTTT. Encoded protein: CASSENRVISTDTQYF.

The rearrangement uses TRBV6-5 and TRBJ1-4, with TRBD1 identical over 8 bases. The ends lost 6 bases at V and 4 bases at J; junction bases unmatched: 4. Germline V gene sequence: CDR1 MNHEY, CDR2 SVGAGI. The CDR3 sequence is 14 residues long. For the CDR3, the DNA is TGTGCCAGCAGGCGACAGGGGAATAATGAAAAACTGTTTTTT. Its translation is CASRRQGNNEKLFF.

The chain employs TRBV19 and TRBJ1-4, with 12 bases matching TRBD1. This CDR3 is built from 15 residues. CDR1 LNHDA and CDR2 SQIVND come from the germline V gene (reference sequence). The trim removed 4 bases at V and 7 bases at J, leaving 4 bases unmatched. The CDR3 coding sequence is TGTGCCAGTAGTACAGGGACAGGGGGCGGTGAAAAACTGTTTTTT. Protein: CASSTGTGGGEKLFF.

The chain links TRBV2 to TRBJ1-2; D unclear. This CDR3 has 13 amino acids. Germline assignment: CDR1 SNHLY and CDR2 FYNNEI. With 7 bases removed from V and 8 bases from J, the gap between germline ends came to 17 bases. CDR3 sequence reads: CASTPRTVGGYTF. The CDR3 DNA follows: TGTGCCAGCACCCCCCGGACTGTCGGGGGCTACACCTTC. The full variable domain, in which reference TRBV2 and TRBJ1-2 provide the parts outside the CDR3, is EPEVTQTPSHQVTQMGQEVILRCVPISNHLYFYWYRQILGQKVEFLVSFYNNEISEKSEIFDDQFSVERPDGSNFTLKIRSTKLEDSAMYFCASTPRTVGGYTFGSGTRLTVV.

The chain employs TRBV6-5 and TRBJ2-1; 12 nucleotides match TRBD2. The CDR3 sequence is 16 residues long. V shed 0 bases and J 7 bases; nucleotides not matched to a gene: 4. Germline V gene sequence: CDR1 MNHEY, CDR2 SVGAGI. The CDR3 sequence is CASSYSTSGRRNEQFF. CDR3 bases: TGTGCCAGCAGTTACTCTACTAGCGGGAGGCGTAATGAGCAGTTCTTC.